This T cell receptor (beta chain) was identified during a study of T cell changes during pregnancy in multiple sclerosis. This CDR3 comprises 13 residues. The germline V and J ends were trimmed by 4 bases and 0 bases, with 7 bases remaining between them. Per the germline V gene, CDR1 is SGHDT and CDR2 is YYEEEE. Some clones are missing from TCRdb's copy, which holds only in-frame ones; the method was immunoSEQ multiplex PCR. The sample carries 45,000 to 60,000 clones, around 92% recorded once. The chain recombines TRBV5-6 with TRBJ1-1; D is unresolved. Here the sequenced sample was CD4+ T cells from peripheral blood mononuclear cells, taken in the second trimester of pregnancy. The sequence was obtained from a female donor with multiple sclerosis, enrolled in a pregnancy study. The CDR3 bases are TGTGCCAGCAGCCGGTACTTGAACACTGAAGCTTTCTTT. It yields the protein CASSRYLNTEAFF.